This T cell receptor beta chain stems from a study of human T cells and chemical hapten exposure. General study results and limits: Expanded TCRs grouped into significantly more large CDR3 similarity clusters than controls produced. After DPC sensitization, TCRs above 1 in 1000 frequency showed no change.

This clonotype was counted ten times or more. No antigen is known for it. V was shortened by 4 bases and J by 1 base, with 13 bases between the two germline ends. CDR3 length: 14 residues. Germline loops: CDR1 GTSNPN, CDR2 SVGIG (reference sequence). Within the library, unique molecular identifiers were attached to each individual cDNA molecule. TCRdb re-called the RACE reads through MiXCR, storing one row per CDR3 protein. The sample shows 75,000 to 90,000 distinct CDR3 sequences, roughly 7.1% of them seen only once. As to time point: patch test 1, 2 weeks after DPC sensitization. Treatment of the sample: therapeutic diphenylcyclopropenone sensitization with weekly scalp DPC. Blood collection happened ahead of applying each patch test.

The sequence came from a woman in her twenties or thirties with alopecia areata. Some clones in this sample may be carry-over from other donors' samples. Sequenced here: whole blood, sampled in connection with sensitization to the hapten diphenylcyclopropenone (DPC). The chain carries TRBV30 and TRBJ1-1; maybe TRBD1 (6 bases). The CDR3 loop reads CAWNRGAGNTEAFF. The CDR3 DNA reads TGTGCCTGGAATCGGGGGGCAGGGAACACTGAAGCTTTCTTT.